This TCR beta chain was identified during a study of T cell changes during pregnancy in multiple sclerosis (dated by TCRdb to the late 2010s). Regarding the research as a whole: The study looked at changes in the T cell repertoire across pregnancy in women with multiple sclerosis.

Here V drops 4 bases and J drops 6 bases, and the junction holds 15 bases not matched to any gene. There are 17 amino acids in the CDR3, from cysteine to phenylalanine inclusive. This entry keeps only the CDR3 DNA: 51 bases, framed from base 1. The germline V gene specifies SGDLS as CDR1 and YYNGEE as CDR2. Receptors were amplified or captured by the immunoSEQ multiplex PCR assay. What TCRdb holds here is the immuneACCESS table cut down to in-frame rearrangements. Part of the clones is not present; checked against another copy, under half of the missing clones reflect an unresolved V gene, and the others are unexplained. This sample lists 50,000 to 70,000 clones; roughly 90% were detected once. The ten largest account for roughly 5.2% of the sample. As concerns this clone: Its antigen remains undetermined. It has no much larger one-base neighbor in the sample; base qualities were not kept.

The rearranged segments are TRBV9 and TRBJ2-1; 8 central nucleotides agree with TRBD2. The source is a female donor with multiple sclerosis, enrolled in a pregnancy study. This specimen was CD8+ T cells from peripheral blood mononuclear cells, taken before pregnancy. The nucleotide sequence is TGTGCCAGCAGCACCAACGGGGGGGACTGGAACCTCAATGAGCAGTTCTTC. Its amino acids are CASSTNGGDWNLNEQFF.